These 30 T cell receptor beta chains came from one sample sequenced in a study of radiation and T cells in renal cell carcinoma. Sequencing was performed with immunoSEQ multiplex PCR; in TCRdb, only in-frame clones are kept and a portion is missing. Here the sample spans roughly 150,000 clones, about nine tenths being singletons. Time point of the sample: blood 2 weeks post-SBRT. Treatment specified: 15 Gy SBRT to primary tumor, nephrectomy 4 weeks later. Sample: blood, taken from a patient whose treatment included radiotherapy and nephrectomy. All receptors derive from a woman aged 45 to 65 with renal cell carcinoma.

The rearrangement joins TRBV6-5 to TRBJ2-1; D is ambiguous. Germline lookup yields CDR1 MNHEY and CDR2 SVGAGI. V was trimmed by 0 bases and J by 5 bases, leaving 2 bases between them. There are 12 residues in the CDR3. The CDR3 sequence: CASSYSNNEQFF. The DNA for the CDR3 is TGTGCCAGCAGTTACTCGAACAATGAGCAGTTCTTC.

This chain connects TRBV18 to TRBJ2-7; no reliable D call. CDR3 size: 12 residues. Germline CDR1 reads KGHSH; CDR2 reads LQKENI. Trimming took off 5 bases at V and 3 bases at J, with 8 bases between the two ends. For the CDR3, the DNA is TGTGCCAGCTCATCCGGGCGCTACGAGCAGTACTTC. Translated: CASSSGRYEQYF.

The genes are TRBV25-1 and TRBJ1-2, with a tentative D call TRBD1 (5 bases). V lost 3 bases and J 3 bases, leaving 17 bases between the germline ends. This CDR3 comprises 16 residues. In germline, CDR1 is MGHDK, CDR2 SYGVNS. CDR3 DNA sequence: TGTGCCAGCAGTGACCCAGCCCGGGGCCTGGACTATGGCTACACCTTC. Translation gives CASSDPARGLDYGYTF.

This chain connects TRBV6-4 to TRBJ2-3; D remains ambiguous. From germline, CDR1 is MRHNA and CDR2 SNTAGT. Trimming removed 2 bases from V and 4 bases from J, with 4 bases in between. This CDR3 comprises 12 residues. CDR3 DNA sequence: TGTGCCAGCAGTGACGGGGCAGATACGCAGTATTTT. This encodes CASSDGADTQYF.

This rearrangement joins TRBV2 to TRBJ1-5, with D unresolved. Germline lookup yields CDR1 SNHLY and CDR2 FYNNEI. The CDR3 loop spans 14 amino acids. With 5 bases removed from V and 7 bases from J, the gap between germline ends came to 15 bases. The CDR3 DNA reads TGTGCCAGCAGTATGAACAAGGTTCGGCAGCCCCAGCATTTT. Translating it yields CASSMNKVRQPQHF.

V gene TRBV11-3 combines with J gene TRBJ2-3, with 7 bases that match TRBD2. Looked up from germline, CDR1 is SGHNT and CDR2 is YENEEA. V gave up 1 base and J gave up 5 bases; unmatched junction bases: 9. The CDR3 consists of 16 residues. CDR3 residues: CASSLGWLGGEDTQYF. For the CDR3, the DNA is TGTGCCAGCAGCTTAGGATGGCTGGGAGGGGAAGATACGCAGTATTTT.

In this sample, this clone turned up a few times. J is TRBJ1-1 and V is TRBV7-9; D is possibly TRBD1 (6 bases). This CDR3 has 13 amino acids. CDR1 and CDR2 (germline): SEHNR, FQNEAQ (reference sequence). Trimming left V 4 bases short and J 6 bases short, with 12 bases between. CDR3 residues: CASSWGQNAEAFF. The CDR3 nucleotides are TGTGCCAGCAGCTGGGGACAAAACGCTGAAGCTTTCTTT. Using reference TRBV7-9 and TRBJ1-1 for the parts outside the CDR3, the full variable domain is DTGVSQNPRHKITKRGQNVTFRCDPISEHNRLYWYRQTLGQGPEFLTYFQNEAQLEKSRLLSDRFSAERPKGSFSTLEIQRTEQGDSAMYLCASSWGQNAEAFFGQGTRLTVV.

Only one count was recorded for this clone. The chain carries TRBV7-2 and TRBJ2-1; no reliable D call. The CDR3 covers 15 residues. Between the trimmed V and J ends, which lost 1 base and 2 bases, there was a span of 9 bases. The germline V gene has CDR1 SGHTA and CDR2 FQGNSA. The CDR3: CASSLDPLPYNEQFF. The CDR3 DNA reads as TGTGCCAGCAGCTTAGACCCGCTGCCCTACAATGAGCAGTTCTTC.

The chain links TRBV7-2 to TRBJ2-5; TRBD1 matches 10 bases. V lost 5 bases to trimming and J lost 9 bases; unmatched junction nucleotides: 9. The CDR3 spans 14 residues. The germline V gene encodes CDR1 SGHTA and CDR2 FQGNSA. The CDR3: CASSAGTGVVAQYF. The CDR3 DNA reads as TGTGCCAGCAGCGCCGGGACAGGGGTCGTAGCCCAGTACTTC. Full variable domain (remainder filled in from reference TRBV7-2 and TRBJ2-5): GAGVSQSPSNKVTEKGKDVELRCDPISGHTALYWYRQSLGQGLEFLIYFQGNSAPDKSGLPSDRFSAERTGGSVSTLTIQRTQQEDSAVYLCASSAGTGVVAQYFGPGTRLLVL.

V gene TRBV19 combines with J gene TRBJ1-1; TRBD1 agrees at 8 bases. Germline assignment: CDR1 LNHDA and CDR2 SQIVND (reference sequence). V lost 4 bases, J lost 1 base, and 5 bases stayed unmatched. CDR3 length equals 15 residues. The CDR3 bases are TGTGCCAGTAGTAGAGACAGGGGTGGGAACACTGAAGCTTTCTTT. It codes for CASSRDRGGNTEAFF.

This clone showed up just a few times. The chain links TRBV12-5 to TRBJ1-5; a possible D gene is TRBD1 (5 bases). Trimming removed 5 bases at V and 5 bases at J, with 16 bases between. The germline gives CDR1 LGHNT, CDR2 FRNRAP. CDR3 size: 15 residues. CDR3 coding DNA: TGTGCTAGTGGTATGGGACGGCCGACCGATCAGCCCCAGCATTTT. Protein product: CASGMGRPTDQPQHF. The full variable domain, completed using reference TRBV12-5 and TRBJ1-5, is DARVTQTPRHKVTEMGQEVTMRCQPILGHNTVFWYRQTMMQGLELLAYFRNRAPLDDSGMPKDRFSAEMPDATLATLKIQPSEPRDSAVYFCASGMGRPTDQPQHFGDGTRLSIL.

This clone was counted a single time. Here the CDR3 reads CASSPGTPGIDTQYF. CDR3 in DNA: TGTGCCAGCAGCCCCGGGACCCCCGGCATAGATACGCAGTATTTT. The rearrangement joins TRBV7-2 to TRBJ2-3; D tentatively reads TRBD1 or TRBD2 (5 bases each). The germline CDR1 and CDR2 sequences are SGHTA and FQGNSA. Trimming took 5 bases from V and 5 from J, leaving 17 bases between them. This CDR3 region has 15 residues.

This chain joins TRBV13 and TRBJ1-5; D possibly corresponds to TRBD1 (6 bases). From germline, CDR1 is PRHDT and CDR2 FYEKMQ (reference sequence). The CDR3 runs 14 residues. V lost 5 bases, J lost 2 bases, and 10 bases lay in between. The CDR3 DNA sequence: TGTGCCAGCAGCGCCAGGGGTGGCAATCAGCCCCAGCATTTT. Protein: CASSARGGNQPQHF. The full variable domain, in which reference TRBV13 and TRBJ1-5 provide the parts outside the CDR3, is AAGVIQSPRHLIKEKRETATLKCYPIPRHDTVYWYQQGPGQDPQFLISFYEKMQSDKGSIPDRFSAQQFSDYHSELNMSSLELGDSALYFCASSARGGNQPQHFGDGTRLSIL.

The chain uses TRBV12-2 and TRBJ2-3; TRBD1, the D gene given by the table, was not confirmed from the DNA. TRBV12-2 is a pseudogene locus. The length of the CDR3 is 15 residues. CDR3 loop: CASRLQGFSTDTQYF. The CDR3 DNA is TGTGCAAGTCGCTTGCAGGGCTTTAGCACAGATACGCAGTATTTT.

The chain uses TRBV4-3 and TRBJ1-1; D unresolved. Per germline, CDR1 LGHNA and CDR2 YSLEER. Trimming cost V 1 base and J 3 bases, with 12 bases left between them. CDR3 length: 15 residues. The CDR3 loop reads CASSQGPGWDTEAFF. The CDR3 DNA is TGCGCCAGCAGCCAAGGGCCGGGTTGGGACACTGAAGCTTTCTTT.

The rearrangement links TRBV2 to TRBJ2-5; no clear D. V lost 6 bases and J 1 base, leaving 6 bases between the germline ends. The V gene's germline CDR1 is SNHLY and CDR2 FYNNEI. This CDR3 spans 12 amino acids. CDR3 nucleotides: TGTGCCAGCAGGACTTTCCAAGAGACCCAGTACTTC. Amino acid sequence: CASRTFQETQYF.

The gene calls are TRBV5-8 and TRBJ2-5; 8 nucleotides align to TRBD1. Trimming at V came to 5 bases and at J to 5 bases, leaving 14 bases not matched to a gene. Germline CDR1 SGHTS, CDR2 YDEGEE. The CDR3 length is 16 residues. CDR3 sequence: CASRLGQGAWGETQYF. CDR3 DNA: TGTGCCAGCAGACTTGGACAGGGCGCTTGGGGGGAGACCCAGTACTTC.

V is TRBV7-5 and J is TRBJ1-5. TRBV7-5 is flagged as a pseudogene. The CDR3 spans 18 residues. CDR3 nucleotide sequence: TGTGCCAGAAGCGATCGAGACAGACTACTCTATAGCAATCAGCCCCAGCATTTT. Translation: CARSDRDRLLYSNQPQHF.

This clone was recorded at least ten times. The gene calls are TRBV18 and TRBJ1-2; 7 bases fit TRBD1. Germline V gene sequence: CDR1 KGHSH, CDR2 LQKENI. The CDR3 is made up of 14 amino acids. V dropped 3 bases and J dropped 6; count of bases not matched to a gene: 7. The CDR3 nucleotides read TGTGCCAGCTCACCTCCGGGACAGAAGGATGGCTACACCTTC. It yields the protein CASSPPGQKDGYTF.

The gene calls are TRBV6-5 and TRBJ2-1; no definite D call. The CDR3 runs to 15 residues. Trimming cost V 6 bases and J 3 bases, with 15 bases left between them. Germline V gene sequence: CDR1 MNHEY, CDR2 SVGAGI. CDR3: CASSPTRTYYNEQFF. Written as DNA, the CDR3 is TGTGCCAGCAGCCCGACACGGACGTACTACAATGAGCAGTTCTTC.

The chain joins TRBV5-3 to TRBJ1-1; weak D call: TRBD1 (6 bases). TRBV5-3 counts as an open reading frame of uncertain function. V was trimmed by 4 bases and J by 4 bases, leaving 20 bases between them. The CDR3 length is 16 residues. In DNA, the CDR3 is TGTGCCAGAAGCCCGGTTGGACGGGGGGGCGGCACTGAAGCTTTCTTT. This sequence encodes CARSPVGRGGGTEAFF.

The chain has TRBV25-1 and TRBJ1-6, with D unclear. Germline lookup yields CDR1 MGHDK and CDR2 SYGVNS. Trimming cost V 7 bases and J 6 bases, with 13 bases left between them. The length of the CDR3 is 14 residues. The CDR3 DNA is TGTGCCAGCACCCGGGAGTTTCGTAATTCACCCCTCCACTTT. It specifies CASTREFRNSPLHF.

The table lists this clone with a few counts. CDR3 DNA: TGCAGCGGTTCTCCCCAGGACAGGGTTGCTTTCTTT. Translating gives CSGSPQDRVAFF. This chain connects TRBV29-1 to TRBJ1-1; 8 nucleotides match TRBD1. The junction had 12 bases not matched to a gene; V was cut back by 7 bases and J by 11 bases. This CDR3 has 12 residues. CDR1 is SQVTM, CDR2 ANQGSEA, per germline. The full variable domain, completed using reference TRBV29-1 and TRBJ1-1, is SAVISQKPSRDICQRGTSLTIQCQVDSQVTMMFWYRQQPGQSLTLIATANQGSEATYESGFVIDKFPISRPNLTFSTLTVSNMSPEDSSIYLCSGSPQDRVAFFGQGTRLTVV.

J is TRBJ1-5 and V is TRBV9, with D perhaps matching TRBD1 (5 bases). V lost 3 bases and J 2 bases, leaving 12 bases between the germline ends. Germline CDR1 is SGDLS and CDR2 is YYNGEE. This CDR3 has 15 amino acids. The CDR3 region is CASSAQGDGNQPQHF. The DNA for the CDR3 is TGTGCCAGCAGCGCCCAGGGAGATGGCAATCAGCCCCAGCATTTT.

The chain has TRBV5-1 and TRBJ2-3, with D hard to call. Germline V CDR1 and CDR2: SGHRS, YFSETQ. The CDR3 consists of 12 residues. V was trimmed by 0 bases and J by 5 bases, leaving 4 bases between them. CDR3 loop: CASSLALDTQYF. CDR3 DNA: TGCGCCAGCAGCTTGGCGCTAGATACGCAGTATTTT.

The V and J genes are TRBV5-1 and TRBJ2-1; D call uncertain. V was trimmed by 5 bases and J by 9 bases, leaving 12 bases between them. There are 12 residues in the CDR3. CDR1 and CDR2 from the germline V gene are SGHRS and YFSETQ. In DNA form, the CDR3 reads TGCGCCAGCAGACACACGGAAATTGAGCAGTTCTTC. Its translation: CASRHTEIEQFF.

The chain joins TRBV4-3 to TRBJ2-2; the D gene could be TRBD1 or TRBD2 (6 bases each). Germline V CDR1 and CDR2: LGHNA, YSLEER. V lost 10 bases and J lost 4, with 22 bases in between. This CDR3 is built from 16 residues. The CDR3 region has the DNA TGCGCCACCCCAACGGTGGGGGGCGCGGGCACCGGGGAGCTGTTTTTT. Protein product: CATPTVGGAGTGELFF.

V gene TRBV9 combines with J gene TRBJ1-2, with D unclear. CDR3 size: 16 residues. The germline V gene has CDR1 SGDLS and CDR2 YYNGEE. V was pared by 4 bases and J by 3 bases, with 19 bases between. CDR3 DNA: TGTGCCAGCAGCCTTACTCAGCCGCCCAGCGACTATGGCTACACCTTC. This gives the protein CASSLTQPPSDYGYTF.

This chain links TRBV5-5 with TRBJ1-2, with D tentatively TRBD1 (5 bases). V was trimmed by 1 base and J by 6 bases, leaving 10 bases between them. There are 13 residues in the CDR3. Germline lookup yields CDR1 SGHKS and CDR2 YYEKEE (reference sequence). DNA of the CDR3: TGTGCCAGCAGCTTGACCGGGACGGATGGCTACACCTTC. It encodes CASSLTGTDGYTF.

The V gene is TRBV5-4, the J gene TRBJ2-7; 8 bases align to TRBD2. CDR3 size: 15 residues. The ends lost 0 bases at V and 2 bases at J; junction bases unmatched: 4. CDR1 SGHNT and CDR2 YYREEE come from the germline V gene (reference sequence). The CDR3: CASSLGGGRAYEQYF. CDR3 coding DNA: TGTGCCAGCAGCTTGGGCGGGGGGCGCGCCTACGAGCAGTACTTC.